This T cell receptor (beta chain) was recorded in a study of T cells after yellow fever vaccination. Broader study findings: Abundant bulk-derived clonotypes could contaminate FACS-sorted repertoires.

This clonotype was seen repeatedly, ten times or more. Its target is not known. V was clipped by 6 bases and J by 5 bases, with 8 bases between them. This CDR3 has 10 residues. From germline, CDR1 is DFQATT and CDR2 SNEGSKA (reference sequence). In TCRdb, the 5' RACE reads were re-called with MiXCR into one record per CDR3 protein. The sample has roughly 120,000 distinct CDR3 sequences, 7.4% seen once. This chain links TRBV20-1 with TRBJ2-7; D call uncertain. The sample was CD4+ T cells sorted from PBMCs, taken approximately 11 days after the first yellow fever vaccination. The TCR was taken from a man aged 18-30 years who received the YFV17D yellow fever vaccine. DNA for the CDR3: TGCAGTGCGTATGAGGACGAGCAGTACTTC. Residues: CSAYEDEQYF.